The 21 T cell receptor beta chains below were found in one sample sequenced in a study of CD8 T cells in ankylosing spondylitis. Study findings and constraints: Seemingly distinctive of ankylosing spondylitis blood was a TCR beta motif formed by eight highly homologous variants.

No cognate antigen is known for these TCRs. TCRdb fed the 5' RACE reads into MiXCR, producing one record per CDR3 protein. The sample carries some 840,000 distinct CDR3 sequences, about 12% recorded once. Sequencing was done on a sample of blood, either unsorted or a sorted T cell fraction (not recorded which). The receptor set was obtained from a male donor with ankylosing spondylitis.

V is TRBV5-1 and J is TRBJ2-1; D is possibly TRBD2 (6 bases). The CDR3 loop spans 14 amino acids. CDR1 is SGHRS and CDR2 is YFSETQ in the germline V gene. The V and J ends lost 6 bases and 2 bases respectively, with 12 bases between them. CDR3 sequence: CASMGGRPYNEQFF. DNA of the CDR3: TGCGCCAGCATGGGGGGTAGGCCCTACAATGAGCAGTTCTTC.

This rearrangement joins TRBV6-1 to TRBJ1-1; D call uncertain. V was shortened by 5 bases and J by 0 bases, with 10 bases between the two germline ends. Germline CDR1 reads MNHNS; CDR2 reads SASEGT. This CDR3 comprises 14 residues. The CDR3 coding sequence is TGTGCCAGCAGTAAGAGCACCATGAACACTGAAGCTTTCTTT. Translated, it gives CASSKSTMNTEAFF.

Only a few counts were recorded for this clonotype. This chain joins TRBV6-2 or TRBV6-3 and TRBJ2-5; D is ambiguous. This CDR3 spans 17 amino acids. Trimming took off 3 bases at V and 3 bases at J, with 20 bases between the two ends. Germline V CDR1 and CDR2: MNHEY, SVGEGT. CDR3 sequence: CASSYEPDHSSKETQYF. The CDR3 coding sequence is TGTGCCAGCAGTTATGAACCGGACCACTCATCGAAAGAGACCCAGTACTTC.

V usage is TRBV18 and J usage is TRBJ1-6; TRBD1 agrees at 8 bases. The V gene end was trimmed by 3 bases and the J gene end by 2 bases; junction bases not matched to a gene: 6. The CDR3 is made up of 17 amino acids. Germline-derived CDR1 and CDR2 are KGHSH and LQKENI. This chain's CDR3 is CASSPTTGAPYNSPLHF. The CDR3 region has the DNA TGTGCCAGCTCACCTACGACAGGGGCTCCCTATAATTCACCCCTCCACTTT.

A few counts support this clonotype. This chain connects TRBV7-6 to TRBJ2-7; possible D gene TRBD2, 5 bases. Looked up from germline, CDR1 is SGHVS and CDR2 is FNYEAQ. V dropped 2 bases and J dropped 2 bases, with 13 bases sitting between them. This CDR3 has 15 residues. CDR3 protein: CASSLTAESPYEQYF. CDR3 nucleotide sequence: TGTGCCAGCAGCTTAACAGCGGAGTCCCCCTACGAGCAGTACTTC.

This chain connects TRBV19 to TRBJ2-7; D is ambiguous. Germline V gene data show CDR1 as LNHDA and CDR2 as SQIVND (reference sequence). CDR3 size: 16 residues. The ends were cut back, 1 base at V and 0 bases at J, with 13 bases in the middle. The CDR3 DNA sequence: TGTGCCAGTAGTATAGGCTCAGGAGTGCCCTCCTACGAGCAGTACTTC. It is translated as CASSIGSGVPSYEQYF.

This clonotype was recorded a few times. The J gene is TRBJ1-5, the V gene TRBV7-2; weak D call: TRBD1 (6 bases). The germline V and J ends were trimmed by 5 bases and 7 bases, with 15 bases remaining between them. The CDR3 runs to 14 residues. CDR1 SGHTA and CDR2 FQGNSA come from the germline V gene. The CDR3 nucleotides read TGTGCCAGCAGCGAGGCGGGGGGCTGGCAGCCCCAGCATTTT. Its protein product is CASSEAGGWQPQHF. Using reference TRBV7-2 and TRBJ1-5 for the parts outside the CDR3, the full variable domain is GAGVSQSPSNKVTEKGKDVELRCDPISGHTALYWYRQSLGQGLEFLIYFQGNSAPDKSGLPSDRFSAERTGGSVSTLTIQRTQQEDSAVYLCASSEAGGWQPQHFGDGTRLSIL.

This clonotype came up many times. The rearrangement links TRBV7-8 to TRBJ1-4; D is undetermined. Germline V gives CDR1 SGHVS, CDR2 FQNEAQ. Trimming stripped 0 bases from V and 8 bases from J, with 4 bases between. This CDR3 is built from 12 residues. The CDR3 is CASSLASEKLFF. CDR3 nucleotide sequence: TGTGCCAGCAGCTTAGCGTCCGAAAAACTGTTTTTT.

V and J are TRBV5-5 and TRBJ2-7; D may be TRBD2 (6 bases). V gave up 4 bases and J gave up 3 bases, with 14 bases separating them. This CDR3 is built from 14 residues. Looked up from germline, CDR1 is SGHKS and CDR2 is YYEKEE (reference sequence). CDR3 region: CASSARTKGYEQYF. CDR3 bases: TGTGCCAGCAGCGCCCGGACTAAGGGCTACGAGCAGTACTTC.

This clonotype was seen more than once but under ten times. The chain carries TRBV20-1 and TRBJ2-3, with D maybe TRBD2 (6 bases). The germline CDR1 and CDR2 sequences are DFQATT and SNEGSKA (reference sequence). Between the trimmed V and J ends, which lost 0 bases and 3 bases, there was a span of 13 bases. The CDR3 consists of 15 residues. This CDR3 reads CSAREGGIGTDTQYF. The DNA for the CDR3 is TGCAGTGCTAGAGAGGGCGGGATAGGGACAGATACGCAGTATTTT.

In this sample, this clonotype turned up many times. The rearrangement links TRBV5-6 to TRBJ2-3; 8 bases line up with TRBD2. CDR1 is SGHDT, CDR2 YYEEEE, per germline. The CDR3 covers 17 residues. The trim removed 4 bases at V and 3 bases at J, leaving 13 bases unmatched. The CDR3 reads CASSALGAGDGTDTQYF. The CDR3 DNA sequence: TGTGCCAGCAGCGCCCTAGGAGCGGGAGACGGAACAGATACGCAGTATTTT.

This clonotype was counted only a few times. The chain is built from TRBV5-1 and TRBJ2-2; D not resolved. Between the trimmed V and J ends, which lost 4 bases and 4 bases, there was a span of 8 bases. Germline CDR1 SGHRS, CDR2 YFSETQ. The CDR3 covers 13 residues. The CDR3 sequence: CASSTGPTGELFF. DNA for the CDR3: TGCGCCAGCAGCACTGGACCCACCGGGGAGCTGTTTTTT. The variable domain in full, completed from reference TRBV5-1 and TRBJ2-2, reads KAGVTQTPRYLIKTRGQQVTLSCSPISGHRSVSWYQQTPGQGLQFLFEYFSETQRNKGNFPGRFSGRQFSNSRSEMNVSTLELGDSALYLCASSTGPTGELFFGEGSRLTVL.

The gene calls are TRBV7-2 and TRBJ1-3; D remains ambiguous. Looked up from germline, CDR1 is SGHTA and CDR2 is FQGNSA. The V end was cut by 1 base, the J end by 1 base, with 11 bases between. The CDR3 is 16 residues long. The DNA of the CDR3 is TGTGCCAGCAGCTTAGGTGTAGGGTTTTCTGGAAACACCATATATTTT. This codes for CASSLGVGFSGNTIYF. The full variable domain, rest sourced from reference TRBV7-2 and TRBJ1-3, is GAGVSQSPSNKVTEKGKDVELRCDPISGHTALYWYRQSLGQGLEFLIYFQGNSAPDKSGLPSDRFSAERTGGSVSTLTIQRTQQEDSAVYLCASSLGVGFSGNTIYFGEGSWLTVV.

This clonotype was detected only a few times. V usage is TRBV6-2 or TRBV6-3 and J usage is TRBJ2-5, with D possibly TRBD1 on 5 matching bases. With 8 bases removed from V and 2 bases from J, the gap between germline ends came to 21 bases. The V gene's germline CDR1 is MNHEY and CDR2 SVGEGT. The CDR3 is made up of 16 amino acids. The CDR3 DNA reads as TGTGCCAGCTCGTCGGACACCCTAAAAACACAAGAGACCCAGTACTTC. This gives the protein CASSSDTLKTQETQYF.

The chain uses TRBV5-1 and TRBJ1-5, with D possibly matching TRBD1 (5 bases). The CDR3 spans 15 residues. In germline, CDR1 is SGHRS, CDR2 YFSETQ. Trimming pared 1 base from V and 11 bases from J, leaving 19 bases between. The CDR3 loop is CASSLYPQEVSAQHF. CDR3 coding DNA: TGCGCCAGCAGCTTGTATCCACAGGAGGTATCAGCCCAGCATTTT.

The chain combines TRBV5-1 with TRBJ2-3; 8 nucleotides match TRBD1. CDR3 size: 15 residues. CDR1 SGHRS and CDR2 YFSETQ come from the germline V gene. Losses at the gene ends were 5 bases for V and 2 bases for J; bases not matched to a gene: 7. The CDR3 sequence: CASRRRDRNTDTQYF. As DNA, the CDR3 is TGCGCCAGCAGGCGCCGGGACAGGAACACAGATACGCAGTATTTT.

The rearrangement uses TRBV28 and TRBJ1-3, with 7 nucleotides matching TRBD1. Trimming removed 6 bases from V and 7 bases from J; junction bases left unmatched: 15. This CDR3 has 16 amino acids. The germline V gene encodes CDR1 MDHEN and CDR2 SYDVKM. DNA for the CDR3: TGTGCCAGCAGCCGGGGACAGAGCTCAGGTTTCAACACCATATATTTT. It encodes CASSRGQSSGFNTIYF.

This clonotype was observed at least ten times. This rearrangement joins TRBV6-5 to TRBJ2-7; weak D call: TRBD2 (5 bases). The V gene's germline CDR1 is MNHEY and CDR2 SVGAGI. Trimming left V 7 bases short and J 8 bases short, with 15 bases between. The CDR3 is 12 residues long. The CDR3 reads CASIETAGKQYF. For the CDR3, the DNA is TGTGCCAGCATAGAAACGGCGGGCAAGCAGTACTTC.

This chain connects TRBV29-1 to TRBJ2-5; the D gene is possibly TRBD2 (6 bases). Germline V CDR1 and CDR2: SQVTM, ANQGSEA. V lost 1 base, J lost 6 bases, and 18 bases lay in between. This CDR3 comprises 15 residues. CDR3 DNA: TGCAGCGTTGAAGGCTACCGGGGGAGGAGGAAGACCCAGTACTTC. Its protein is CSVEGYRGRRKTQYF.

On this clonotype: This sequence may be a read error, since a much larger clone differs from it by one base. The rearrangement uses TRBV20-1 and TRBJ2-5, with D uncertain. Germline CDR1 is DFQATT and CDR2 is SNEGSKA (reference sequence). Trimming pared 3 bases from V and 0 bases from J, leaving 11 bases between. This CDR3 comprises 14 residues. For the CDR3, the DNA is TGCAGTGCTAGTCCCGTAAGCAACCAAGAGACCCAGTACTTC. Its translation: CSASPVSNQETQYF.

This chain joins TRBV20-1 and TRBJ2-5, with 9 bases that match TRBD2. Trimming at V came to 0 bases and at J to 5 bases, leaving 4 bases not matched to a gene. The CDR3 covers 14 residues. Germline CDR1 reads DFQATT; CDR2 reads SNEGSKA (reference sequence). CDR3 sequence (DNA): TGCAGTGCTAGAGATCGGGCGGGGGGGGAGACCCAGTACTTC. This gives the protein CSARDRAGGETQYF.